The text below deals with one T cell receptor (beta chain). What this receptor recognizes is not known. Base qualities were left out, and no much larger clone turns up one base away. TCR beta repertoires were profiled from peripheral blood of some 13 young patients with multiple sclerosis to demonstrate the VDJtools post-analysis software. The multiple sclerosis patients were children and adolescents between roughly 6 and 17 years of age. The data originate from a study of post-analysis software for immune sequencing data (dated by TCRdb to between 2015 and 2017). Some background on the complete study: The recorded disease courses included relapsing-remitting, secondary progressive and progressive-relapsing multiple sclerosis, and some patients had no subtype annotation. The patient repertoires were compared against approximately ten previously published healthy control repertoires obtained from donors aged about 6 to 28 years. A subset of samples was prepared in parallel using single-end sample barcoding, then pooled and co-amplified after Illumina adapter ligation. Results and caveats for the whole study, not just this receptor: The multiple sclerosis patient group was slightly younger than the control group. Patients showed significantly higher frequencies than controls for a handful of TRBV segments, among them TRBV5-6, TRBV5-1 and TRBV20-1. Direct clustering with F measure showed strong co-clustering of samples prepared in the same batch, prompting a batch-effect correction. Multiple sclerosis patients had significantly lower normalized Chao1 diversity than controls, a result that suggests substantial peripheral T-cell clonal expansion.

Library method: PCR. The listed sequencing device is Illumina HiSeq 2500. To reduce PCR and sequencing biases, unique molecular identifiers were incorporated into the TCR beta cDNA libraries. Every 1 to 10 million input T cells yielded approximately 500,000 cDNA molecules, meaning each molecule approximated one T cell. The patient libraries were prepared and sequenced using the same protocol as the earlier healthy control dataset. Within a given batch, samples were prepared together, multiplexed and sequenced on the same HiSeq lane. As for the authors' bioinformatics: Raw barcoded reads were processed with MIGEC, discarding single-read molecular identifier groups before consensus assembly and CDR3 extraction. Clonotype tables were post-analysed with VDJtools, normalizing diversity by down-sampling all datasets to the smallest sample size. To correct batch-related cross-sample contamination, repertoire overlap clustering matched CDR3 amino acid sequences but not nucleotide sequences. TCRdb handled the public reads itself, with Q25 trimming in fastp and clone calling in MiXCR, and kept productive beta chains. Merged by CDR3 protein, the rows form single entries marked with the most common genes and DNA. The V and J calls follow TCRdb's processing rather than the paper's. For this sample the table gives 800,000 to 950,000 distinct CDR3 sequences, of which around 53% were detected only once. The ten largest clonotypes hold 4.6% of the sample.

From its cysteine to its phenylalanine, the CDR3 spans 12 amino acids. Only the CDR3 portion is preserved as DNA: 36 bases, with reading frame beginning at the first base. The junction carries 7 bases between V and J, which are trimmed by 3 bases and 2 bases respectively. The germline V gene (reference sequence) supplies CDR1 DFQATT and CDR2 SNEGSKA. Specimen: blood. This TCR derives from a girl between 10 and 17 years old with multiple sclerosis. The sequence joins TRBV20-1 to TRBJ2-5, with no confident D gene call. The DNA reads TGCAGTGCTAGGGCAGTTCAAGAGACCCAGTACTTC. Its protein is CSARAVQETQYF.